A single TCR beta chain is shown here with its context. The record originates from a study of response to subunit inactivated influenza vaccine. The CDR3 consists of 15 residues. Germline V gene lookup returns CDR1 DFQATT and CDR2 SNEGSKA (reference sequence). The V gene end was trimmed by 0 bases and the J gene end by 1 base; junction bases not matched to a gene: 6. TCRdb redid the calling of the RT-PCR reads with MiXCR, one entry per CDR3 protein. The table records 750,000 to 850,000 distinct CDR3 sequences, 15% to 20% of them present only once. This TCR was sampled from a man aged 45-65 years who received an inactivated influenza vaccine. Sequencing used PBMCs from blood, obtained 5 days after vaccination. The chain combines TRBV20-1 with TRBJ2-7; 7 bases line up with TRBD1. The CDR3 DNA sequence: TGCAGTGCTAGAGATGGACAGGCGAATTCCTACGAGCAGTACTTC. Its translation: CSARDGQANSYEQYF.